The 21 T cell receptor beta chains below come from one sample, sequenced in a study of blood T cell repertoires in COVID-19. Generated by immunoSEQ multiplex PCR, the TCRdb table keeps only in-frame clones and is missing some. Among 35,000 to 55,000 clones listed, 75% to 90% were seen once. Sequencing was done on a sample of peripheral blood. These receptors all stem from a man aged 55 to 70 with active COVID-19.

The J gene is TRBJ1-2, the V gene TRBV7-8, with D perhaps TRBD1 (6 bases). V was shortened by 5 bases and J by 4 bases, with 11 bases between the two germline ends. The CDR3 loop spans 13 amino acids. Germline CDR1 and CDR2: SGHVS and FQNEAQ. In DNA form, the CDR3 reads TGTGCCAGCAGCCTTGGACAGTCCTATGGCTACACCTTC. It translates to CASSLGQSYGYTF.

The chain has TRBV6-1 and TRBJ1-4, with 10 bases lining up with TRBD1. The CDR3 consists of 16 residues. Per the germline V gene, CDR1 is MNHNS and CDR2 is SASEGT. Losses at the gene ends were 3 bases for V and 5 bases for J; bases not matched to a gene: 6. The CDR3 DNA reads TGTGCCAGCAGTGAGCCACCGGGACAGGGGAATGAAAAACTGTTTTTT. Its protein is CASSEPPGQGNEKLFF.

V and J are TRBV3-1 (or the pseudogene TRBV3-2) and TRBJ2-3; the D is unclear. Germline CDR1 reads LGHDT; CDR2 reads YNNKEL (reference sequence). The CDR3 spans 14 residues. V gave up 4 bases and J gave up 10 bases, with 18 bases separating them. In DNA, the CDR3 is TGTGCCAGCAGCCTTGACCCCATTTCGGCGGCGCAGTATTTT. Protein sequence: CASSLDPISAAQYF.

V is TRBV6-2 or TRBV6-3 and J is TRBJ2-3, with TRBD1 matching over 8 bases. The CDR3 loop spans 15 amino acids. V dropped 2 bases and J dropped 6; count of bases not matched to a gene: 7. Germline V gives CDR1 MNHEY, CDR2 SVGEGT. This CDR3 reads CASSYGTGRGDTQYF. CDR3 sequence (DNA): TGTGCCAGCAGTTACGGGACAGGCCGAGGGGATACGCAGTATTTT.

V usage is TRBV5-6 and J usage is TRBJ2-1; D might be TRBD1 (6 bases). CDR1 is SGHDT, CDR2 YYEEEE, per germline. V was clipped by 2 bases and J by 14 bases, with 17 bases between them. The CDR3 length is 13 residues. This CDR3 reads CASSLYQGGWEFF. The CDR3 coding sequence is TGTGCCAGCAGCTTATACCAAGGGGGTTGGGAGTTCTTC.

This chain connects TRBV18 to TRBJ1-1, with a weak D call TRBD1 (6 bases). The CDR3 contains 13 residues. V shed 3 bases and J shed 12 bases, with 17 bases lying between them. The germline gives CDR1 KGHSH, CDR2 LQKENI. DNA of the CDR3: TGTGCCAGCTCACCCGAACCCACAGGGACAACTTTCTTT. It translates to CASSPEPTGTTFF.

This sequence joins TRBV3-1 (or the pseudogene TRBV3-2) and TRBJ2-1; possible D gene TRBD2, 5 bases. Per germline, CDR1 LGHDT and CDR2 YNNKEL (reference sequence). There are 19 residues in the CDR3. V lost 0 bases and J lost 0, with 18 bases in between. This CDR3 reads CASSQEDLQGYSSYNEQFF. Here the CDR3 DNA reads TGTGCCAGCAGCCAAGAGGACTTACAAGGTTATAGCTCCTACAATGAGCAGTTCTTC.

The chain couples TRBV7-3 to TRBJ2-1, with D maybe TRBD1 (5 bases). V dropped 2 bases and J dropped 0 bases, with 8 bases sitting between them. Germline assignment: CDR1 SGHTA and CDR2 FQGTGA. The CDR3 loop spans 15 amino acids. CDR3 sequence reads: CASSLDSSSYNEQFF. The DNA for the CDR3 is TGTGCCAGCAGCTTAGACAGCAGCTCCTACAATGAGCAGTTCTTC.

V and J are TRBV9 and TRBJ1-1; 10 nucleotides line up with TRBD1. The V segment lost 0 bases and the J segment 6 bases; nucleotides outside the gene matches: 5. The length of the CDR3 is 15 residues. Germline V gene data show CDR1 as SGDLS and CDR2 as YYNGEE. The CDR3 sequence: CASSVEGQGYSEAFF. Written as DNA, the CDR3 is TGTGCCAGCAGCGTAGAGGGACAGGGGTACTCTGAAGCTTTCTTT.

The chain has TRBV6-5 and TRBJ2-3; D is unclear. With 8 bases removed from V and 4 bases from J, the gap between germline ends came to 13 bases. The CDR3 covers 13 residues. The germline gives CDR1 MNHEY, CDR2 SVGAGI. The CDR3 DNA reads TGTGCCAGCGCAAGTAGTGCCCCAGATACGCAGTATTTT. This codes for CASASSAPDTQYF.

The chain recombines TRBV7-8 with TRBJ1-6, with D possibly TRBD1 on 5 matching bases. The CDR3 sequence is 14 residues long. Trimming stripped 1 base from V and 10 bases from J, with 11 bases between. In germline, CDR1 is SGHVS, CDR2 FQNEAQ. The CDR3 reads CASSLEGIESPLHF. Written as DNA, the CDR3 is TGTGCCAGCAGCTTAGAGGGGATCGAATCACCCCTCCACTTT. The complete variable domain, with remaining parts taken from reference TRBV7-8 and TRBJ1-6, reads GAGVSQSPRYKVAKRGQDVALRCDPISGHVSLFWYQQALGQGPEFLTYFQNEAQLDKSGLPSDRFFAERPEGSVSTLKIQRTQQEDSAVYLCASSLEGIESPLHFGNGTRLTVT.

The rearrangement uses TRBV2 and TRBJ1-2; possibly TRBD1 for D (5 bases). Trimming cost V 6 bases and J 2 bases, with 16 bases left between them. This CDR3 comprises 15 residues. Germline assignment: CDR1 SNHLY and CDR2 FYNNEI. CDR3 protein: CASRPKSGGNYGYTF. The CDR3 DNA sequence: TGTGCCAGCAGGCCCAAATCGGGGGGGAACTATGGCTACACCTTC.

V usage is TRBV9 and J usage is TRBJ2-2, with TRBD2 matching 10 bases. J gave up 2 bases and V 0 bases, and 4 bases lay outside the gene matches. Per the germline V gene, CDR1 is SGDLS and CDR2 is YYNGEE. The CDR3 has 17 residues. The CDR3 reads CASSVVSGRANTGELFF. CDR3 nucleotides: TGTGCCAGCAGCGTAGTAAGCGGGAGGGCTAACACCGGGGAGCTGTTTTTT.

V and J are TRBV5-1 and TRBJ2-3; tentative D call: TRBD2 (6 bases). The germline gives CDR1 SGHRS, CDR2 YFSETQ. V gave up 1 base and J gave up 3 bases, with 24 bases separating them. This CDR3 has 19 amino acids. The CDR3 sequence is CASSLSPSGYLRGTDTQYF. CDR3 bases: TGCGCCAGCAGCTTGTCTCCAAGCGGGTACCTCCGAGGAACAGATACGCAGTATTTT.

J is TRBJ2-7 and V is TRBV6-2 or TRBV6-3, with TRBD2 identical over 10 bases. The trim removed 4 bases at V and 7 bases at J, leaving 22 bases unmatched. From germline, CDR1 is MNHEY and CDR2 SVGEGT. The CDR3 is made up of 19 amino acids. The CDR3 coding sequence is TGTGCCAGCAGTTCGTATAGAAGGGCTAGCGGGAGTTCGGTTTGGGAGCAGTACTTC. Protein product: CASSSYRRASGSSVWEQYF.

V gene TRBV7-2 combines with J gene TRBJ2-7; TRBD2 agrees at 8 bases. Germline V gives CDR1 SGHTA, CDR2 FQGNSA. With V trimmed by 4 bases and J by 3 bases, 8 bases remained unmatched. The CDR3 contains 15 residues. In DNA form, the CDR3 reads TGTGCCAGCAGCTCTCACCCCGGGACTAGCTACGAGCAGTACTTC. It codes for CASSSHPGTSYEQYF. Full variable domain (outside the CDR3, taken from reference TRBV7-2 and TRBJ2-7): GAGVSQSPSNKVTEKGKDVELRCDPISGHTALYWYRQSLGQGLEFLIYFQGNSAPDKSGLPSDRFSAERTGGSVSTLTIQRTQQEDSAVYLCASSSHPGTSYEQYFGPGTRLTVT.

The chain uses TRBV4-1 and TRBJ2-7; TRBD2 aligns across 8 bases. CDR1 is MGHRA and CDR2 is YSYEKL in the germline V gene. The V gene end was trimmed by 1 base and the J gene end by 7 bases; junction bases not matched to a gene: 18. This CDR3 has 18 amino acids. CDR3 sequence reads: CASSQGPLFEAGAEEQYF. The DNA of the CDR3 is TGCGCCAGCAGCCAAGGACCCCTGTTTGAAGCGGGAGCGGAAGAGCAGTACTTC.

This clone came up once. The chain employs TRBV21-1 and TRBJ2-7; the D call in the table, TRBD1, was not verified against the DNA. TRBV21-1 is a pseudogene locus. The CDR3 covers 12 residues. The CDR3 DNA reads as TGTGCCAGCAAGGGGCGGTCCTACGAGCAGTACTTC. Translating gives CASKGRSYEQYF.

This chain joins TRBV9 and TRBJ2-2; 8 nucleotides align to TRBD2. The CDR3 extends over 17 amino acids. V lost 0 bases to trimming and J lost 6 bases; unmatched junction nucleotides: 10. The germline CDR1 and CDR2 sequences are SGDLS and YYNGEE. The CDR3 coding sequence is TGTGCCAGCAGCGTAGTGGCGACGGGAGGGCGTCCCGGGGAGCTGTTTTTT. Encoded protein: CASSVVATGGRPGELFF.

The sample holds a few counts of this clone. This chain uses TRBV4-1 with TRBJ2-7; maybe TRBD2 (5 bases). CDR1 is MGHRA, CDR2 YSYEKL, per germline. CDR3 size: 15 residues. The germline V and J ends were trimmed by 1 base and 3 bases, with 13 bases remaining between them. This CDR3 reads CASSQGARAIYEQYF. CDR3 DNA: TGCGCCAGCAGCCAAGGTGCGAGGGCGATCTACGAGCAGTACTTC.

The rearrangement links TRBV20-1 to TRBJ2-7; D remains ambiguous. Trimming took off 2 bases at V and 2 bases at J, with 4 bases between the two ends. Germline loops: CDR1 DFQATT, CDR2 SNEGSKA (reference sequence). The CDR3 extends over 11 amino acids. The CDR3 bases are TGCAGTGCTAGACAGGCCTACGAGCAGTACTTC. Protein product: CSARQAYEQYF.